Following are 13 T cell receptor beta chains from one sample sequenced in a study of T cell clonality in common variable immunodeficiency (dated by TCRdb to the mid-2010s). Findings and caveats that apply to the study as a whole: CVID TCRbeta sequences were reported to have fewer deletions and N-nucleotide insertions and to lack highly modified clones with 13 or more V deletions.

No antigen is known for these receptors. Libraries were made using the immunoSEQ multiplex PCR assay. TCRdb re-hosts the immuneACCESS table, in-frame sequences only. Its copies lack some clones; in the studies checked, an unresolved V gene accounts for under half of them, and the cause for the rest is not known. Listed for this sample are over 30,000 clones, none observed only a single time. The ten largest clones add up to about 30% of the sample. Sequencing was done on a sample of peripheral blood mononuclear cells. These receptor sequences come from a human donor with common variable immunodeficiency.

This clone came up many times. Read data end 3 residues before the CDR3 end; the end is taken from the germline J gene. V and J are TRBV5-1 and TRBJ2-7; 8 bases map to TRBD2. The ends lost 0 bases at V and 4 bases at J; junction bases unmatched: 9. The germline V gene encodes CDR1 SGHRS and CDR2 YFSETQ. The CDR3 has 16 residues. CDR3 amino acids: CASSLAPSGSSYEQYF. The CDR3 bases that were read are TGCGCCAGCAGCTTGGCCCCGAGCGGGAGTTCGTACGAG.

Remarks on this clone: Read coverage stops 3 residues before the CDR3 terminus; the germline J gene supplies the remainder. The chain uses TRBV6-2 or TRBV6-3 and TRBJ1-5; 7 nucleotides agree with TRBD1. Germline assignment: CDR1 MNHEY and CDR2 SVGEGT. Unmatched junction bases numbered 6, after V lost 6 bases and J lost 1 base. The CDR3 sequence is 15 residues long. CDR3 region: CASSLYRGSNQPQHF. The CDR3 bases that were read are TGTGCCAGCAGCCTATACAGGGGCAGCAATCAGCCC.

Remarks on this clone: The read gets to within 3 residues of the CDR3 end, and the germline J gene fills in the rest. The chain has TRBV20-1 and TRBJ2-5; D is perhaps TRBD2 (5 bases). Germline CDR1 and CDR2: DFQATT and SNEGSKA (reference sequence). The CDR3 is made up of 11 amino acids. V was trimmed by 8 bases and J by 5 bases, leaving 12 bases between them. The covered CDR3 bases are TGCAGTTCCCGGGGTGGGGAGACC. Its translation is CSSRGGET. The whole CDR3 protein is CSSRGGETQYF.

The CDR3 reads CASSLDWASGRISYEQYF. The covered CDR3 bases are TGTGCCAGCAGCTTGGACTGGGCGAGCGGGAGGATCTCCTACGAG. The chain uses TRBV7-3 and TRBJ2-7; 9 nucleotides agree with TRBD2. The CDR3 end falls 3 residues outside the read, so it is completed with the germline J gene. The CDR3 spans 18 residues. CDR1 is SGHTA and CDR2 is FQGTGA in the germline V gene. J was trimmed by 0 bases and V by 3 bases; bases with no gene match: 12.

On this clone itself: Read data end 3 residues before the CDR3 end; the end is taken from the germline J gene. The chain is built from TRBV19 and TRBJ2-2, with 10 bases matching TRBD2. The J segment lost 6 bases and the V segment lost 2 bases, leaving 3 bases of the junction unmatched. Germline values: CDR1 LNHDA, CDR2 SQIVND (reference sequence). The length of the CDR3 is 15 residues. CDR3 DNA, as far as it was read: TGTGCCAGTAGTATAATAGCGGGAGGTCCCGGGGAG. This encodes CASSIIAGGPGE. The full CDR3 is CASSIIAGGPGELFF.

The table lists this clone with many counts. With the read ending 3 residues before the CDR3 end, the germline J gene is used to fill in that end. The rearrangement links TRBV7-9 to TRBJ1-2; D may be TRBD1 (5 bases). The CDR3 contains 15 residues. Trimming pared 5 bases from V and 6 bases from J, leaving 19 bases between. Germline loops: CDR1 SEHNR, CDR2 FQNEAQ (reference sequence). CDR3 loop: CASSPVIQGSHGYTF. The sequenced part of the CDR3 DNA is TGTGCCAGCAGCCCTGTCATTCAGGGAAGCCATGGC.

This clone was seen at least ten times. The read stops 3 residues short of the end of the CDR3; the missing end is completed from the germline J gene. V is TRBV18 and J is TRBJ2-2; perhaps TRBD1 as D (5 bases). The germline V gene has CDR1 KGHSH and CDR2 LQKENI. Trimming stripped 0 bases from V and 1 base from J, with 9 bases between. The CDR3 length is 16 residues. The CDR3 region is CASSPPNRRNTGELFF. Incomplete CDR3 DNA: TGTGCCAGCTCACCACCCAACAGGCGGAACACCGGGGAG.

This clone was recorded many times. The read stops 3 residues short of the end of the CDR3; the missing end is completed from the germline J gene. The genes are TRBV19 and TRBJ1-1; 9 bases align to TRBD1. The CDR3 contains 13 residues. The V segment lost 10 bases and the J segment 6 bases; nucleotides outside the gene matches: 9. CDR1 and CDR2 (germline): LNHDA, SQIVND (reference sequence). The CDR3 bases that were read are TGTGCCACCACACACAGGGGGCTCGCTGAA. The encoded protein is CATTHRGLAE. The entire CDR3 sequence reads CATTHRGLAEAFF.

Points on this clone: The read comes to an end 3 residues before the CDR3 does, leaving the germline J gene to fill in the end. The V call is TRBV20-1, the J call TRBJ2-7; TRBD2 aligns across 9 bases. The CDR3 sequence is 12 residues long. CDR1 is DFQATT, CDR2 SNEGSKA, per germline (reference sequence). With 7 bases clipped from V and 4 bases from J, the junction kept 5 bases outside the gene matches. The CDR3 loop reads CSGSAGGYEQYF. The covered CDR3 bases are TGCAGTGGCTCCGCGGGAGGGTACGAG.

This clone was detected ten times or more. The CDR3 extends 3 residues past the end of the read, so its final part is completed from the germline J gene. The chain recombines TRBV2 with TRBJ1-6, with D maybe TRBD1 (5 bases). This CDR3 region has 15 residues. Germline V gene sequence: CDR1 SNHLY, CDR2 FYNNEI. V was shortened by 6 bases and J by 7 bases, with 16 bases between the two germline ends. The sequenced part of the CDR3 DNA is TGTGCCAGCAGATTGAGGGATACAGGAAATTCACCC. It encodes CASRLRDTGNSP. The complete CDR3 reads CASRLRDTGNSPLHF.

This clone was seen a handful of times. The sequenced fragment ends 3 residues before the CDR3 boundary, so the rest is inferred from the germline J gene. The rearrangement links TRBV2 to TRBJ2-2; 8 nucleotides line up with TRBD1. The CDR3 covers 15 residues. Per the germline V gene, CDR1 is SNHLY and CDR2 is FYNNEI. J gave up 5 bases and V 4 bases, and 6 bases lay outside the gene matches. CDR3 protein: CASSGYTGGTGELFF. CDR3 DNA (partial): TGTGCCAGCAGTGGTTACACAGGGGGGACCGGGGAG.

For this clone: The read comes to an end 3 residues before the CDR3 does, leaving the germline J gene to fill in the end. The chain uses TRBV18 and TRBJ1-4; a weak D match, TRBD1 (6 bases). CDR3 length equals 14 residues. The germline CDR1 and CDR2 sequences are KGHSH and LQKENI. V dropped 6 bases and J dropped 5 bases, with 13 bases sitting between them. The covered CDR3 bases are TGTGCCAGCTCTCTCCGACAGGTGAATGAAAAA. Protein: CASSLRQVNEK. The CDR3, in full, reads CASSLRQVNEKLFF.

This clone was counted between two and nine times. The DNA ends 3 residues before the CDR3 does, and the rest of the CDR3 is filled in from the germline J gene. This sequence joins TRBV6-2 or TRBV6-3 and TRBJ2-3; 10 nucleotides agree with TRBD2. The CDR3 is made up of 16 amino acids. Germline V gene sequence: CDR1 MNHEY, CDR2 SVGEGT. The J segment lost 0 bases and the V segment lost 2 bases, leaving 2 bases of the junction unmatched. The covered CDR3 bases are TGTGCCAGCAGTTACCCGACTAGCGGGAGCACAGATACG. Its translation is CASSYPTSGSTDT. The entire CDR3 is CASSYPTSGSTDTQYF.